This TCR beta chain appears in the sequencing data of a study of blood T cell repertoires in COVID-19. Germline V lookup: CDR1 GTSNPN, CDR2 SVGIG (reference sequence). V dropped 5 bases and J dropped 2 bases, with 10 bases sitting between them. CDR3 length: 13 residues. Enrollment of patients from Seattle took place during active infection, with longitudinal follow-up. TCRdb's table, derived via immunoSEQ multiplex PCR, lists solely in-frame clones and lacks some. This table holds about 400,000 clones, 70% to 90% found once. Sequencing used peripheral blood. This TCR was sampled from a woman in her fifties or sixties with COVID-19, enrolled during active disease. This chain uses TRBV30 with TRBJ2-4; possibly TRBD1 for D (6 bases). In DNA form, the CDR3 reads TGTGCCTGGGAGGGGGATACCAAAAACATTCAGTACTTC. It translates to CAWEGDTKNIQYF.